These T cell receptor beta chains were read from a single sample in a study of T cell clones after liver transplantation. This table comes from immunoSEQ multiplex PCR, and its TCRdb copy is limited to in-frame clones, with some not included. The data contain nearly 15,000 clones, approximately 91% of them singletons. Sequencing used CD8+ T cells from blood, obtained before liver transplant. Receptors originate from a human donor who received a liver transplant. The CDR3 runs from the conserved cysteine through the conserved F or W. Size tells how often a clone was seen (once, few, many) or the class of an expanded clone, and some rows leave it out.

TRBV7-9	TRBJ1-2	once	CASSAGQIYGYTF
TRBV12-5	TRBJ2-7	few	CASGEYEQYF
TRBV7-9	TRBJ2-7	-	CASSPGDEQYF
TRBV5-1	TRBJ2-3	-	CATALGVPTDTQYF
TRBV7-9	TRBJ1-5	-	CASSSSRGKNSNQPQHF
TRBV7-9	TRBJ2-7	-	CASSSGTSASYEQYF
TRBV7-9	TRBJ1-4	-	CASSLHAEEKLFF
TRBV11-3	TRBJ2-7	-	CASSLWTGEAYEQYF
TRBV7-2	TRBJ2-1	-	CASSLSRGLDNEQFF
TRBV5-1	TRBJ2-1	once	CASSLGESSYNEQFF
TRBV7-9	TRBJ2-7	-	CASSFEDRDRYEQYF
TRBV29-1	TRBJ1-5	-	CSVGPDPQHF
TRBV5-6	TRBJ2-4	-	CASSLDLARNIQYF
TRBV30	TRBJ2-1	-	CACNVAGSSYNEQFF
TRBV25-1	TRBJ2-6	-	CASSGSGKNSGANVLTF
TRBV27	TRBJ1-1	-	CASRARGQGGTEAFF
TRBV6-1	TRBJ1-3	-	CASSEVGRGNTIYF
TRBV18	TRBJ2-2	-	CASSPDPGQGFQGELFF
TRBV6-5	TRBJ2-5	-	CASSPTWPQETQYF
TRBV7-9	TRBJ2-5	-	CASSPGTSGRARETQYF
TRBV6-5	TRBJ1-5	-	CASNPTGADQPQHF
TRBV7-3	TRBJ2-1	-	CASSLIGSLGEQFF
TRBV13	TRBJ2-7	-	CASSLSTYEQYF
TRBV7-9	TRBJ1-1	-	CASSSGVNTEAFF
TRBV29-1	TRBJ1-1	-	CSASWGDTEAFF
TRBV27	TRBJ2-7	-	CASRPGQGIGEQYF
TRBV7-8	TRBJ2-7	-	CASSLLAGERDEQYF
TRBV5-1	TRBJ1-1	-	CASSLAIQDEAFF
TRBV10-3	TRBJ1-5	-	CAIGNSNQPQHF
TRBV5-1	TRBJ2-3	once	CASSRQREGPDTQYF
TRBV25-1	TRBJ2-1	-	CASSVREPTYNEQFF
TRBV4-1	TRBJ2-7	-	CASSPSLTSGDSYEQYF